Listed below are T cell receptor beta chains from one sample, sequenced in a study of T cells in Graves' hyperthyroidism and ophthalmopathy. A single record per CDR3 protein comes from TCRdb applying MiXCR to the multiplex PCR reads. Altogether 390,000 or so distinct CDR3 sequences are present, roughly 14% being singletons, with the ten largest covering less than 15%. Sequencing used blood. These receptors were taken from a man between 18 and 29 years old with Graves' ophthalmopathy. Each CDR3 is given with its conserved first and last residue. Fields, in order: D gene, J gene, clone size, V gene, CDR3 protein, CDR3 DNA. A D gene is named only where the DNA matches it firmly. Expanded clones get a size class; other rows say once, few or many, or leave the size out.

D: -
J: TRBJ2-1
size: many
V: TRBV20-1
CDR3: CSARGLEDNEQFF
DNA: TGCAGTGCTAGAGGGTTGGAAGACAATGAGCAGTTCTTC

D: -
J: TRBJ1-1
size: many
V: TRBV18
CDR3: CASSPGRNGNTEAFF
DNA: TGTGCCAGCTCACCAGGGCGAAATGGGAACACTGAAGCTTTCTTT

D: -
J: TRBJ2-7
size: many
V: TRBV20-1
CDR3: CSAETAGKGDEQYF
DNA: TGCAGTGCTGAAACAGCAGGGAAAGGCGACGAGCAGTACTTC

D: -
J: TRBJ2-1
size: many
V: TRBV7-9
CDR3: CASSLGREQFF
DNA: TGTGCCAGCAGCTTAGGCAGGGAGCAGTTCTTC

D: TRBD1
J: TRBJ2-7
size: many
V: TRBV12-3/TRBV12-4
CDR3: CASSLVGTGIYEQYF
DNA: TGTGCCAGCAGTTTAGTTGGGACAGGGATCTACGAGCAGTACTTC

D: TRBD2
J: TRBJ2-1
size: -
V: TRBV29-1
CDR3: CSAKGLAGDEQFF
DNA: TGCAGTGCTAAAGGACTAGCGGGTGATGAGCAGTTCTTC

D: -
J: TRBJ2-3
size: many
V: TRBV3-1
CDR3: CASSQSEQGLDTQYF
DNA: TGTGCCAGCAGCCAATCGGAACAGGGTCTAGATACGCAGTATTTT

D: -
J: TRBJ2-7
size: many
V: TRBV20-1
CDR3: CSATGFSLYEQYF
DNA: TGCAGTGCTACAGGATTCTCCCTCTACGAGCAGTACTTC

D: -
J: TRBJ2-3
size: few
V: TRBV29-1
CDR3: CSVEGAVSSTDTQYF
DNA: TGCAGCGTTGAGGGGGCAGTTTCTAGCACAGATACGCAGTATTTT

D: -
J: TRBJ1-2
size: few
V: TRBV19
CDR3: CASGTGTHDPGYTF
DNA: TGTGCCAGTGGCACCGGGACCCACGATCCTGGCTACACCTTC

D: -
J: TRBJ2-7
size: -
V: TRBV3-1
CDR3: CASSQGIGGFSYEQYF
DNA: TGTGCCAGCAGCCAAGGTATAGGGGGATTCTCCTACGAGCAGTACTTC

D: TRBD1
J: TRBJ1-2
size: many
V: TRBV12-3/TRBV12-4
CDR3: CASSAGTGNYGYTF
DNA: TGTGCCAGCAGTGCCGGGACAGGGAACTATGGCTACACCTTC

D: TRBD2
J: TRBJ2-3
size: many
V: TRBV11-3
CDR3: CASSRGLVGTDTQYF
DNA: TGTGCCAGCAGCCGAGGACTAGTTGGCACAGATACGCAGTATTTT

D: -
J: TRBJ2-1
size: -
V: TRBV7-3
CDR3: CASSFFGGGLYNEQFF
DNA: TGTGCCAGCAGCTTCTTCGGAGGGGGGCTCTACAATGAGCAGTTCTTC

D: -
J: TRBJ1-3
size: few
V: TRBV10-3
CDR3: CAITSGTSGNTIYF
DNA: TGTGCCATCACTAGCGGGACCTCTGGAAACACCATATATTTT

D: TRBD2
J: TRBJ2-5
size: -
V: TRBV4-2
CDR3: CASSQWGLAGEETQYF
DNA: TGTGCCAGCAGCCAATGGGGGCTAGCGGGGGAAGAGACCCAGTACTTC

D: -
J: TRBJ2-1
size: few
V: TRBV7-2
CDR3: CASSLIRGYEQFF
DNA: TGTGCCAGCAGCCTAATTCGTGGGTATGAGCAGTTCTTC

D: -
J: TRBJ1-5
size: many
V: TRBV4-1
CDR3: CASSQTVQGNQPQHF
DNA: TGCGCCAGCAGCCAAACAGTTCAGGGCAATCAGCCCCAGCATTTT

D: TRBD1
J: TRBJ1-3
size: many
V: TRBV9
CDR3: CASSVTGVGNTIYF
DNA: TGTGCCAGCAGCGTAACAGGGGTCGGAAACACCATATATTTT

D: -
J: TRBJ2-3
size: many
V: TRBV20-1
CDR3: CSATSSQTGTDTQYF
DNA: TGCAGTGCTACCAGCAGCCAGACTGGCACAGATACGCAGTATTTT

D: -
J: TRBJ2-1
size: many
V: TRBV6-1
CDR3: CASSVGFATYNEQFF
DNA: TGTGCCAGCAGTGTAGGTTTCGCCACTTACAATGAGCAGTTCTTC

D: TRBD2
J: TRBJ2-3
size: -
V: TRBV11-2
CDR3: CASSFPTTSGRTDTQYF
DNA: TGTGCCAGCAGCTTCCCAACGACTAGCGGGAGAACAGATACGCAGTATTTT

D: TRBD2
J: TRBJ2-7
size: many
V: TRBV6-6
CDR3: CASSYSGRGPYEQYF
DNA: TGTGCCAGCAGTTACTCGGGGAGGGGTCCCTACGAGCAGTACTTC

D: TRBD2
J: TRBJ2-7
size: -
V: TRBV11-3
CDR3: CASSLWSGGAYEQYF
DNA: TGTGCCAGCAGCTTATGGAGCGGGGGGGCTTACGAGCAGTACTTC

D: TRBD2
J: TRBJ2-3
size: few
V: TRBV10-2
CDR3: CASRGSGRTDTQYF
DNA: TGCGCCAGCAGGGGCAGCGGGAGAACAGATACGCAGTATTTT